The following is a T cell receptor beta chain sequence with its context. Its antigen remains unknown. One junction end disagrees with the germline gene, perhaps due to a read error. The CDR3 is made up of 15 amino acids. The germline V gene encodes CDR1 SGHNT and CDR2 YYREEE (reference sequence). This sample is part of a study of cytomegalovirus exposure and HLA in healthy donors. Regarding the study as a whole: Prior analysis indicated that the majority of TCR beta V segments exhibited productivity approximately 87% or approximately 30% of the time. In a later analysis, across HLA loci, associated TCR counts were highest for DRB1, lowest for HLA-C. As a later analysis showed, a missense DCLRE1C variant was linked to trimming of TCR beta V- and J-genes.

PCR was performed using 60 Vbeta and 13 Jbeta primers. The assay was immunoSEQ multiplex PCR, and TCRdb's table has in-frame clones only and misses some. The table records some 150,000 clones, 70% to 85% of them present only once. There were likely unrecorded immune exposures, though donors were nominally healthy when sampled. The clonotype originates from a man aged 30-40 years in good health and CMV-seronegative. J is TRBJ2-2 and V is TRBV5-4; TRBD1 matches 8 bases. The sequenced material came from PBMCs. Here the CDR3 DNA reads TGTGCCAGCAGTTTGGACAGGGTCGGCACCGGGGAGCTGTTTTTT. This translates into CASSLDRVGTGELFF.